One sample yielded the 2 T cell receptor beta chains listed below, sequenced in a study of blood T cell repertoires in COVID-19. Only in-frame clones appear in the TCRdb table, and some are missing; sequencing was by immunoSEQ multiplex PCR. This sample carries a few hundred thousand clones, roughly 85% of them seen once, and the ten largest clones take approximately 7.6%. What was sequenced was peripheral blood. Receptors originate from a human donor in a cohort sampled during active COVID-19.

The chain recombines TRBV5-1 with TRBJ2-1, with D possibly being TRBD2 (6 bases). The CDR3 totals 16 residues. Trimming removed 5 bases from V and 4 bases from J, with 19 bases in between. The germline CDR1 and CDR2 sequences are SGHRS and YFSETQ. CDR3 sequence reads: CASSTSFTGVYNEQFF. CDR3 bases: TGCGCCAGCAGTACCTCGTTTACGGGGGTGTACAATGAGCAGTTCTTC.

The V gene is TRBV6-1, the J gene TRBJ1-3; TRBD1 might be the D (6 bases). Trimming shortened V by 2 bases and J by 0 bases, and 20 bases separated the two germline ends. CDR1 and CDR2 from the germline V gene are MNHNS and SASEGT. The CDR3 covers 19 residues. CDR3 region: CASSERGWGQGSSGNTIYF. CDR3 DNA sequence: TGTGCCAGCAGTGAACGAGGGTGGGGGCAGGGGTCCTCTGGAAACACCATATATTTT.